Listed here are 16 T cell receptor beta chains from one sample, sequenced in a study of T cell responses to AZD1222 COVID-19 vaccine. Profiled with immunoSEQ multiplex PCR; TCRdb holds only in-frame clones, not every one. The table has 80,000 to 100,000 clones, 88% seen once; the top ten hold under 13%. The specimen comprised peripheral blood, sampled on day 0 of MenACWY control vaccination. The source of these receptors is an adult in good health.

V gene TRBV25-1 combines with J gene TRBJ1-3, with TRBD1 identical over 8 bases. The ends lost 4 bases at V and 3 bases at J; junction bases unmatched: 2. CDR3 size: 14 residues. Germline V gene data show CDR1 as MGHDK and CDR2 as SYGVNS. CDR3 amino acids: CASSATGDGNTIYF. The CDR3 DNA reads as TGTGCCAGCAGTGCGACAGGGGATGGAAACACCATATATTTT.

The V gene is TRBV19, the J gene TRBJ1-1; D is perhaps TRBD1 (6 bases). The CDR3 is 11 amino acids. Per germline, CDR1 LNHDA and CDR2 SQIVND (reference sequence). V lost 5 bases and J 6 bases, leaving 7 bases between the germline ends. CDR3 DNA sequence: TGTGCCAGTAGTGGGGGGCCTGAAGCTTTCTTT. Its translation is CASSGGPEAFF.

The rearrangement links TRBV30 to TRBJ1-6, with 8 positions matching TRBD1. V gave up 8 bases and J gave up 9 bases; unmatched junction bases: 6. Germline loops: CDR1 GTSNPN, CDR2 SVGIG (reference sequence). The CDR3 contains 12 residues. Here the CDR3 reads CAHGQGRSPLHF. The CDR3 DNA is TGTGCCCACGGACAGGGTCGTTCACCCCTCCACTTT.

This chain links TRBV6-2 or TRBV6-3 with TRBJ1-2; 7 nucleotides match TRBD1. This CDR3 contains 14 residues. The germline V gene has CDR1 MNHEY and CDR2 SVGEGT. Unmatched junction bases numbered 3, after V lost 1 base and J lost 4 bases. The CDR3 nucleotides are TGTGCCAGCAGTTACTTGGGACAGAGCTATGGCTACACCTTC. Encoded protein: CASSYLGQSYGYTF.

The chain carries TRBV4-2 and TRBJ2-3; 7 nucleotides line up with TRBD2. This CDR3 comprises 14 residues. Germline V gene sequence: CDR1 LGHNA, CDR2 YNFKEQ. Losses at the gene ends were 3 bases for V and 1 base for J; bases not matched to a gene: 1. CDR3 loop: CASSQGLRTDTQYF. The CDR3 region has the DNA TGTGCCAGCAGCCAGGGACTACGCACAGATACGCAGTATTTT.

The chain is built from TRBV6-1 and TRBJ1-3; 9 bases line up with TRBD1. Germline CDR1 is MNHNS and CDR2 is SASEGT. This CDR3 region has 16 residues. V shed 3 bases and J 0 bases; nucleotides not matched to a gene: 3. The CDR3 here is CASSEGTGTSGNTIYF. CDR3 sequence (DNA): TGTGCCAGCAGTGAGGGGACAGGGACCTCTGGAAACACCATATATTTT.

The chain recombines TRBV29-1 with TRBJ1-5; D gene ambiguous. This CDR3 spans 11 amino acids. Germline V CDR1 and CDR2: SQVTM, ANQGSEA. V lost 6 bases, J lost 4 bases, and 7 bases lay in between. For the CDR3, the DNA is TGCAGCGTCCCGGTGAATCAGCCCCAGCATTTT. This codes for CSVPVNQPQHF.

This chain links TRBV3-1 (or the pseudogene TRBV3-2) with TRBJ1-5; tentative D call: TRBD1 (5 bases). The length of the CDR3 is 13 residues. Germline CDR1 LGHDT, CDR2 YNNKEL (reference sequence). V lost 3 bases, J lost 7 bases, and 10 bases lay in between. The CDR3 DNA reads as TGTGCCAGCAGCCAGCAGGGCCAGCAGCCCCAGCATTTT. Residues: CASSQQGQQPQHF.

The chain employs TRBV7-2 and TRBJ1-1, with no clear D. V dropped 5 bases and J dropped 1 base, with 11 bases sitting between them. Germline V gives CDR1 SGHTA, CDR2 FQGNSA. The CDR3 consists of 14 residues. The CDR3 region has the DNA TGTGCCAGCAGCCATACCGACTGGAACACTGAAGCTTTCTTT. Translated: CASSHTDWNTEAFF.

The chain carries TRBV7-8 and TRBJ2-7; 8 bases match TRBD1. V lost 2 bases and J lost 3; bases outside the gene matches: 6. Per the germline V gene, CDR1 is SGHVS and CDR2 is FQNEAQ. This CDR3 contains 15 residues. The CDR3 nucleotides read TGTGCCAGCAGCTTATGGGCAGGGGGCAGCTACGAGCAGTACTTC. Its protein is CASSLWAGGSYEQYF.

The chain is built from TRBV18 and TRBJ1-6; the D is unclear. V shed 2 bases and J shed 6 bases, with 5 bases lying between them. From germline, CDR1 is KGHSH and CDR2 LQKENI. The CDR3 runs 13 residues. In nucleotides, the CDR3 is TGTGCCAGCTCACCAGAGGTTAATTCACCCCTCCACTTT. Protein: CASSPEVNSPLHF.

This sequence joins TRBV3-1 (or the pseudogene TRBV3-2) and TRBJ2-7, with 11 bases fitting TRBD1. Germline V CDR1 and CDR2: LGHDT, YNNKEL (reference sequence). V trimming: 6 bases; J trimming: 5 bases; junction bases outside the gene matches: 3. The CDR3 covers 13 residues. CDR3 amino acids: CASRDRGRDEQYF. Written as DNA, the CDR3 is TGTGCCAGCAGGGACAGGGGGCGCGACGAGCAGTACTTC.

This chain uses TRBV3-1 (or the pseudogene TRBV3-2) with TRBJ2-3; 13 nucleotides agree with TRBD2. There are 19 residues in the CDR3. The germline V gene encodes CDR1 LGHDT and CDR2 YNNKEL (reference sequence). Germline trimming cut 4 bases from V and 0 bases from J; bases unmatched to any gene: 10. The CDR3 reads CASSPGTSGVWASTDTQYF. For the CDR3, the DNA is TGTGCCAGCAGCCCCGGGACTAGCGGGGTGTGGGCTAGCACAGATACGCAGTATTTT.

The chain recombines TRBV27 with TRBJ2-3, with 15 bases that match TRBD2. Germline lookup yields CDR1 MNHEY and CDR2 SMNVEV (reference sequence). CDR3 length: 18 residues. Germline trimming cut 3 bases from V and 2 bases from J; bases unmatched to any gene: 6. The CDR3 coding sequence is TGTGCCAGCAGTTTCCCGGGACTAGCGGGGGGTCCCACAGATACGCAGTATTTT. Residues: CASSFPGLAGGPTDTQYF.

The CDR3 spells CASSLVHPGTSVVNEQFF. The CDR3 DNA reads TGTGCCAGCAGCTTAGTCCACCCCGGGACTAGCGTGGTGAATGAGCAGTTCTTC. The chain carries TRBV7-8 and TRBJ2-1; 10 bases match TRBD2. CDR1 and CDR2 from the germline V gene are SGHVS and FQNEAQ. This CDR3 contains 18 residues. With 1 base clipped from V and 7 bases from J, the junction kept 13 bases outside the gene matches. The full variable domain, completed using reference TRBV7-8 and TRBJ2-1, is GAGVSQSPRYKVAKRGQDVALRCDPISGHVSLFWYQQALGQGPEFLTYFQNEAQLDKSGLPSDRFFAERPEGSVSTLKIQRTQQEDSAVYLCASSLVHPGTSVVNEQFFGPGTRLTVL.

The chain combines TRBV3-1 (or the pseudogene TRBV3-2) with TRBJ1-2; 8 nucleotides line up with TRBD1. Germline CDR1 is LGHDT and CDR2 is YNNKEL (reference sequence). The V segment lost 4 bases and the J segment 2 bases; nucleotides outside the gene matches: 6. This CDR3 region has 15 residues. The CDR3 region has the DNA TGTGCCAGCAGCCCCGCTGGACAGGGAAACTATGGCTACACCTTC. It is translated as CASSPAGQGNYGYTF.